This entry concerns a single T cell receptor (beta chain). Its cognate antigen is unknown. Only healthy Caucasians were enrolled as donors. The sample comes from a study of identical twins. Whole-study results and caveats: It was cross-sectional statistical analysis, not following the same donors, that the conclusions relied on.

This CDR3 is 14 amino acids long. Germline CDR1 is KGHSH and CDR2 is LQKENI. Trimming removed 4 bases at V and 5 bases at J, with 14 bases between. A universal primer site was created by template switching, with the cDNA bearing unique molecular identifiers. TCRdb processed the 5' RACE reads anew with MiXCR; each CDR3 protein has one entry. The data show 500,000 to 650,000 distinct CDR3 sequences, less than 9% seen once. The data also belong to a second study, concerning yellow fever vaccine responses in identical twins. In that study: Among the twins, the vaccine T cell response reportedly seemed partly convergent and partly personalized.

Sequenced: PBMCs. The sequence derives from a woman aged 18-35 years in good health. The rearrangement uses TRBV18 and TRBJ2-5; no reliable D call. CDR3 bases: TGTGCCAGCTCACTGGTCAGCGTCGGTGAGACCCAGTACTTC. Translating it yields CASSLVSVGETQYF.